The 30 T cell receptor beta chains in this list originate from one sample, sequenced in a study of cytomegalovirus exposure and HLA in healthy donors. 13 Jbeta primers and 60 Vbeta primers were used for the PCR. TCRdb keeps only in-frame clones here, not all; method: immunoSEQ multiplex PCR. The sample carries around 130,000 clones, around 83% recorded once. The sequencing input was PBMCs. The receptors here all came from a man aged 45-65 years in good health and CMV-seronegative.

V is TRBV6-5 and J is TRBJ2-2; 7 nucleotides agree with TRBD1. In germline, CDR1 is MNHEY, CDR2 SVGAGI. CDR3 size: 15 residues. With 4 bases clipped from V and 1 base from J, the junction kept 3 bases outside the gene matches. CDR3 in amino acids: CASSLTGRNTGELFF. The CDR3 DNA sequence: TGTGCCAGCAGTTTGACAGGGAGGAACACCGGGGAGCTGTTTTTT.

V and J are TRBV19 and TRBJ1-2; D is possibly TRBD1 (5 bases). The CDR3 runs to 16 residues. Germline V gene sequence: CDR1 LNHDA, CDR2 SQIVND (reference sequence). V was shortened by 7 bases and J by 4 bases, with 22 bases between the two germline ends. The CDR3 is CASTTSWTPDSYGYTF. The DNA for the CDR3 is TGTGCCAGTACCACCTCATGGACACCGGATTCCTATGGCTACACCTTC.

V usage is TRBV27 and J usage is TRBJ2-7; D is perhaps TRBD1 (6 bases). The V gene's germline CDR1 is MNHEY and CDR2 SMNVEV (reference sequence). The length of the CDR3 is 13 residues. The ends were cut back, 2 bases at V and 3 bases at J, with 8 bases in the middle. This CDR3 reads CASSLGTHYEQYF. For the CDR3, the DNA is TGTGCCAGCAGTTTAGGGACACACTACGAGCAGTACTTC.

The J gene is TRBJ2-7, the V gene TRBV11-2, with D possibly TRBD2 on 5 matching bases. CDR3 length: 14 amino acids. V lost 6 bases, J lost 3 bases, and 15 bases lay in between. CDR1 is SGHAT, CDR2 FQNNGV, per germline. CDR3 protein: CASRAVMGSYEQYF. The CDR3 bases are TGTGCCAGCAGGGCAGTGATGGGGAGCTACGAGCAGTACTTC.

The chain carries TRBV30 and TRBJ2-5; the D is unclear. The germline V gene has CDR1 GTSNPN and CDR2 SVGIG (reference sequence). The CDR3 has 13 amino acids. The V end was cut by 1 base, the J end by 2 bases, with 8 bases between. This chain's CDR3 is CAWSAYSQETQYF. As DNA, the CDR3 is TGTGCCTGGAGTGCGTACAGTCAAGAGACCCAGTACTTC.

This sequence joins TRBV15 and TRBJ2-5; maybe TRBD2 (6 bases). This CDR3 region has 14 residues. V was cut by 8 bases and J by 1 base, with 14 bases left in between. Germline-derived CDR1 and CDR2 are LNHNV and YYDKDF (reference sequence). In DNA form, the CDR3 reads TGTGCCACCTATAGTGGGGGGTTCCAAGAGACCCAGTACTTC. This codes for CATYSGGFQETQYF.

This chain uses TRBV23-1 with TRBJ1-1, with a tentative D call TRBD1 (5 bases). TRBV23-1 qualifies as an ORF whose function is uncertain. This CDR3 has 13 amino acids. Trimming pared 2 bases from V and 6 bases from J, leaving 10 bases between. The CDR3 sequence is CASSQPEGPEAFF. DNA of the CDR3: TGCGCCAGCAGTCAACCGGAGGGGCCTGAAGCTTTCTTT.

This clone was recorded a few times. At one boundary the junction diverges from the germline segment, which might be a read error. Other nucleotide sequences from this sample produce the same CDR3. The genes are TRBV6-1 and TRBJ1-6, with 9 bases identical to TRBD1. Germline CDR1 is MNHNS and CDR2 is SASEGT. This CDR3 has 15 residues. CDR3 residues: CASSSRTGDNSPLHF. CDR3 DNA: TGTGCCAGCAGTAGCAGGACAGGGGATAATTCCCCCCTCCACTTT.

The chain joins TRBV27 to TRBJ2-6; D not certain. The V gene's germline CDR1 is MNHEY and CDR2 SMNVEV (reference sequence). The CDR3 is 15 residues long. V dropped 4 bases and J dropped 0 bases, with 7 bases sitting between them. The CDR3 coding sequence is TGTGCCAGCAGTTCCACAAGCTCTGGGGCCAACGTCCTGACTTTC. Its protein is CASSSTSSGANVLTF.

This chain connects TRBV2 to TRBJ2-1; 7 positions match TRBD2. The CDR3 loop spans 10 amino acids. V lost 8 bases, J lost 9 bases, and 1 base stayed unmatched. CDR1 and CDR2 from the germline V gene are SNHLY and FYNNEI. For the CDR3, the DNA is TGTGCCAGCGGGGAGGGTGAGCAGTTCTTC. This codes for CASGEGEQFF.

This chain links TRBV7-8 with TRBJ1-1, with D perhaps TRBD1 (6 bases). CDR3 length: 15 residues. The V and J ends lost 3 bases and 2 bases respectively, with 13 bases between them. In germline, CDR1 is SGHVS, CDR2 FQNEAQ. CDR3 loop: CASSFRAGANTEAFF. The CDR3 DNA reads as TGTGCCAGCAGCTTCAGGGCGGGGGCAAACACTGAAGCTTTCTTT.

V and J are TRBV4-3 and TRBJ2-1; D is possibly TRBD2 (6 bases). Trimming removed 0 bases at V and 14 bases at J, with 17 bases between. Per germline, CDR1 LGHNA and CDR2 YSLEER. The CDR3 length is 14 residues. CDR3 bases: TGCGCCAGCAGCCAAGAGGAATTGGCGGGGATGAAGTTCTTC. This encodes CASSQEELAGMKFF.

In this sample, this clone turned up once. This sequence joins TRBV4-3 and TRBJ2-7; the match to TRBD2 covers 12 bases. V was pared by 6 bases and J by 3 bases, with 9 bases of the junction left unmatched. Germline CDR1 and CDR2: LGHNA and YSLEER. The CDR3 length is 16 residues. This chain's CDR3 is CASSPGLAGPLYEQYF. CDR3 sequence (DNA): TGCGCCAGCAGTCCCGGACTAGCGGGGCCCCTCTACGAGCAGTACTTC.

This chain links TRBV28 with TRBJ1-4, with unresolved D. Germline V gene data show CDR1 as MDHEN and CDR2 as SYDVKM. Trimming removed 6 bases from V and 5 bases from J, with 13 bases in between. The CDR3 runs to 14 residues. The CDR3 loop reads CASRGAGGNEKLFF. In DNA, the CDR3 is TGTGCCAGCAGAGGCGCCGGCGGGAATGAAAAACTGTTTTTT.

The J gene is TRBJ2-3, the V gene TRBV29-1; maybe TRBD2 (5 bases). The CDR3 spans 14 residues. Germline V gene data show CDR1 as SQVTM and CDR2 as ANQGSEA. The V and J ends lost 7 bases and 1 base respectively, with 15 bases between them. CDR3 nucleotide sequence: TGCAGCGCCGGACTGCAACGAGGCACAGATACGCAGTATTTT. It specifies CSAGLQRGTDTQYF.

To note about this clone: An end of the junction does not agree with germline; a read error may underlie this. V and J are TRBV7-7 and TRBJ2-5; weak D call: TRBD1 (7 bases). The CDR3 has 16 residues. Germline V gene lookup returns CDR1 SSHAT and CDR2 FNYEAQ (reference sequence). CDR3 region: CASSLGPGGNQETQYF. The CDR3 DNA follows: TGTGCTAGCAGCTTAGGGCCAGGGGGGAACCAAGAGACCCAGTACTTC.

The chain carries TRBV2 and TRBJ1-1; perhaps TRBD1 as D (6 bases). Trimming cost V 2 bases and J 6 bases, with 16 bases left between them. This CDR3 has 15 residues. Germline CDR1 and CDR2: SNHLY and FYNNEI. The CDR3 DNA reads TGTGCCAGCAGTGAAAACAACAGGGAAATCTCTGAAGCTTTCTTT. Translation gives CASSENNREISEAFF.

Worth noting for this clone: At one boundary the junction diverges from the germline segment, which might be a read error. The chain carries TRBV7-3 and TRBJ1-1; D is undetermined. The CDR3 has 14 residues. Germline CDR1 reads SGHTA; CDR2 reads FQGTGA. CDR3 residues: CASSLTTVGTEAFF. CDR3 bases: TGTGCCAGCAGCCTAACGACTGTGGGCACTGAAGCTTTCTTT.

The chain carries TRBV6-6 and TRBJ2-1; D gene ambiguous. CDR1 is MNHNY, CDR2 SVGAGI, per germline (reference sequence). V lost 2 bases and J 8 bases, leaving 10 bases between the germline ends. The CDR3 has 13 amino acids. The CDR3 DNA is TGTGCCAGCAGTTACGGCCCTCCCGATGAGCAGTTCTTC. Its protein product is CASSYGPPDEQFF.

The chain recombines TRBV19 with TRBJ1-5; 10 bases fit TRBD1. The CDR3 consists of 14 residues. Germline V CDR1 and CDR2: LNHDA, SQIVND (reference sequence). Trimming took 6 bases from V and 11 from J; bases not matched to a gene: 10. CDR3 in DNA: TGTGCCAGTAGCCCGGGACAGGGGCAGATGACCCAGCATTTT. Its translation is CASSPGQGQMTQHF.

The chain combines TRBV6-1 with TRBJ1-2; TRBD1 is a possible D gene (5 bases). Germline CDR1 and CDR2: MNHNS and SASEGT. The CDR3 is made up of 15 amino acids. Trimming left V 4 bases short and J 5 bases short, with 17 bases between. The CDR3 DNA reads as TGTGCCAGCAGTGGCGGCAAAGCAGGGTATTATGGCTACACCTTC. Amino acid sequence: CASSGGKAGYYGYTF.

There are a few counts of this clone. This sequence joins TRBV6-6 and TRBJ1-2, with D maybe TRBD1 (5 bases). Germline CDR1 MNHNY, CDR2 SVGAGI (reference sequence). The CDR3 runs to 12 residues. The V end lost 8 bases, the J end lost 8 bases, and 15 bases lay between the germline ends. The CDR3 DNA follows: TGTGCCAGCGGTGACAGTCTGAGGGGCTACACCTTC. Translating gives CASGDSLRGYTF.

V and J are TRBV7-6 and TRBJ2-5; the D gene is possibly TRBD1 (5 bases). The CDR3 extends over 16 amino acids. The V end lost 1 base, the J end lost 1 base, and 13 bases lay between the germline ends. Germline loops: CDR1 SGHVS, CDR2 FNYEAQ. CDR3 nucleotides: TGTGCCAGCAGCTTAGGAGACAAAAGGGGCCAAGAGACCCAGTACTTC. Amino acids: CASSLGDKRGQETQYF.

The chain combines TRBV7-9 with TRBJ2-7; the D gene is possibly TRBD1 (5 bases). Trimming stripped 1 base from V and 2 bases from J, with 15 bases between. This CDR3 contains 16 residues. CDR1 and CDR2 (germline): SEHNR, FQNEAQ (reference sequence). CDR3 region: CASSLGAGRRPYEQYF. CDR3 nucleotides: TGTGCCAGCAGCTTAGGTGCAGGGCGGCGTCCCTACGAGCAGTACTTC.

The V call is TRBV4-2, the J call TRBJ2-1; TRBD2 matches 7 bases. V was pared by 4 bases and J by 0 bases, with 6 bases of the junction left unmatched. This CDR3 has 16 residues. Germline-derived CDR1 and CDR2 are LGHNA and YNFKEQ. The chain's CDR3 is CASSRSSGYSYNEQFF. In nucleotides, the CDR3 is TGTGCCAGCAGCCGCTCTAGCGGTTACTCCTACAATGAGCAGTTCTTC.

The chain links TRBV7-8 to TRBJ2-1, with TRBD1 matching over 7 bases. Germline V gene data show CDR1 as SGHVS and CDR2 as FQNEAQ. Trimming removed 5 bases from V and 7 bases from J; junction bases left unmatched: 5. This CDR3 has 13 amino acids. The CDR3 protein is CASSPGQKNEQFF. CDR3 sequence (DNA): TGTGCCAGCAGCCCGGGACAGAAAAATGAGCAGTTCTTC.

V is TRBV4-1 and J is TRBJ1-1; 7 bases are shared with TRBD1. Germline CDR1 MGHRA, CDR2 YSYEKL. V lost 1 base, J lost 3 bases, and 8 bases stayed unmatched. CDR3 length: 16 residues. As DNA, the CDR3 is TGCGCCAGCAGCCAAGCGACCAGACAGGGTGACACTGAAGCTTTCTTT. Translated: CASSQATRQGDTEAFF.

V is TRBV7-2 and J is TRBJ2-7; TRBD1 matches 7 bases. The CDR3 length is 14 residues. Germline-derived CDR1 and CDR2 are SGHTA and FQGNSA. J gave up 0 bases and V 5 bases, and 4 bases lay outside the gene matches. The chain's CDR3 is CASSQQGSSYEQYF. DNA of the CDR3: TGTGCCAGCAGCCAACAGGGGAGCTCCTACGAGCAGTACTTC.

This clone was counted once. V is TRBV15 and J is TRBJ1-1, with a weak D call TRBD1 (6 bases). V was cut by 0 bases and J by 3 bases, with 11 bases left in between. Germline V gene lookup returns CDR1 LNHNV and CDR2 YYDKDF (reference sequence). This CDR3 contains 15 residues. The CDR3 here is CATSRESGVYTEAFF. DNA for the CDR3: TGTGCCACCAGCAGAGAATCAGGGGTGTACACTGAAGCTTTCTTT.

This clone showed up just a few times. CDR3 sequence: CASSQDPRRADTQYF. The CDR3 DNA is TGCGCCAGCAGCCAAGATCCCCGCCGGGCAGATACGCAGTATTTT. J is TRBJ2-3 and V is TRBV4-1, with D unresolved. The germline V and J ends were trimmed by 0 bases and 4 bases, with 11 bases remaining between them. CDR1 and CDR2 (germline): MGHRA, YSYEKL. This CDR3 contains 15 residues.